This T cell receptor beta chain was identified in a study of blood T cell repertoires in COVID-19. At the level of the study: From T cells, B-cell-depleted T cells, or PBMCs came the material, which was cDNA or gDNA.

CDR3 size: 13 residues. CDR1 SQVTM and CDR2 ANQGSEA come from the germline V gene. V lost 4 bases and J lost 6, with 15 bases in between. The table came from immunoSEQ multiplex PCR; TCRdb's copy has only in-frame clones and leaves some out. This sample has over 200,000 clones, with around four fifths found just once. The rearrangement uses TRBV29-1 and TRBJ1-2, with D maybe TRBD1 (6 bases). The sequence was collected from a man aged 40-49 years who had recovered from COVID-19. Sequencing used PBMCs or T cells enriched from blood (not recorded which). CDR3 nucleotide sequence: TGCAGCGTTGTAGGACAGCTAGGAAATGGCTACACCTTC. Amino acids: CSVVGQLGNGYTF. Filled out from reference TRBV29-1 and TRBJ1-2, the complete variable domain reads SAVISQKPSRDICQRGTSLTIQCQVDSQVTMMFWYRQQPGQSLTLIATANQGSEATYESGFVIDKFPISRPNLTFSTLTVSNMSPEDSSIYLCSVVGQLGNGYTFGSGTRLTVV.